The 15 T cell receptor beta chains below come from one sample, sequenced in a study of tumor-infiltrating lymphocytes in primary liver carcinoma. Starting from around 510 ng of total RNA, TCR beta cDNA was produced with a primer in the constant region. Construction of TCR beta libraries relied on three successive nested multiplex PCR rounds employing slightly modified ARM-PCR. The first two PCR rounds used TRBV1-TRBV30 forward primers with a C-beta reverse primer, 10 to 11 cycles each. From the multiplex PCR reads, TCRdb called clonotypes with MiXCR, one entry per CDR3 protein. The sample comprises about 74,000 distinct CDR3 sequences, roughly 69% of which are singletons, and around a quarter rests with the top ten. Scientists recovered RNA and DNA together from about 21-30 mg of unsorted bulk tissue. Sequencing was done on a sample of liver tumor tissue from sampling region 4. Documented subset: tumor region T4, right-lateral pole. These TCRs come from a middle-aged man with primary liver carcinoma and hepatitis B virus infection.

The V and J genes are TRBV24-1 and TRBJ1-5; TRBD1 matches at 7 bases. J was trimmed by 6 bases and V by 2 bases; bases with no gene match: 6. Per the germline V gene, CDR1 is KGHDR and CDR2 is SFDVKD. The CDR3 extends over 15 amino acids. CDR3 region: CATSDSDRAGQPQHF. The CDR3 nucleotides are TGTGCCACCAGTGATTCTGACAGGGCGGGTCAGCCCCAGCATTTT.

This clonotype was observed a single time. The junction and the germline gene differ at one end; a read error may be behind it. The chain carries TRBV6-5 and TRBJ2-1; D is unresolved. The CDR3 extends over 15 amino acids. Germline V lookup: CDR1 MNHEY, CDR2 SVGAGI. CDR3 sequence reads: CAGSRLLSSYNEQFF. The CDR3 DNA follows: TGTGCCGGCAGCCGACTCCTTAGTTCCTACAATGAGCAGTTCTTC.

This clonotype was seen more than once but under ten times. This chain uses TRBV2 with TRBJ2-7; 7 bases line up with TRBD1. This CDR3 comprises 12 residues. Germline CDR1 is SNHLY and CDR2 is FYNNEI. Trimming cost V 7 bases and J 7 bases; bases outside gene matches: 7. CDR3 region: CASTNRGGEQYF. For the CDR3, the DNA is TGTGCCAGCACAAACAGGGGTGGTGAGCAGTACTTC.

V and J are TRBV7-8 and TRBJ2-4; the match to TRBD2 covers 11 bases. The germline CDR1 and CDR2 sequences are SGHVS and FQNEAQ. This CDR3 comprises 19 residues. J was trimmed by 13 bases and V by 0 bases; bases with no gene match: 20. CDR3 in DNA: TGTGCCAGCAGCTTAGCGGCCCGGGTTAGCGGGAGGGCCGCGGATACGCAGTACTTC. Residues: CASSLAARVSGRAADTQYF.

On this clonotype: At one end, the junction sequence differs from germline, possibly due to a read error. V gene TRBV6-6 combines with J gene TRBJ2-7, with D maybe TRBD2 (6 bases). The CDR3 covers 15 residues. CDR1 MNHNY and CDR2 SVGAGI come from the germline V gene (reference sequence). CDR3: CDSTIGREPTNEQYF. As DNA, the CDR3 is TGTGACAGCACCATAGGACGGGAGCCAACCAACGAGCAGTACTTC.

CDR3 region: CASSRGTSYESFF. For the CDR3, the DNA is TGTGCCAGCAGCAGGGGGACGTCTTATGAATCATTCTTT. This chain uses TRBV12-3 or TRBV12-4 with TRBJ1-1, with TRBD1 matching over 7 bases. Trimming took 6 bases from V and 14 from J; bases not matched to a gene: 15. The CDR3 totals 13 residues.

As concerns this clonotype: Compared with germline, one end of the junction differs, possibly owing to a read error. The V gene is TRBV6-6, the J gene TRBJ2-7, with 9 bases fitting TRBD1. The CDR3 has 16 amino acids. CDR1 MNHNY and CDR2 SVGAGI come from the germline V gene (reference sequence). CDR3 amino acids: CASSYLGTGHSYDQYF. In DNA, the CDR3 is TGTGCTAGCAGTTACCTGGGGACAGGGCACTCCTACGATCAGTACTTC.

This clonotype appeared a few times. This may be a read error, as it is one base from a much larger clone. The CDR3 DNA reads as TGTGCCGGCAGCCAAGATTGGGGCGGTGAGCAGTTCTTC. Translated: CAGSQDWGGEQFF. The chain couples TRBV4-2 to TRBJ2-1; TRBD1 is a possible D gene (5 bases). The CDR3 is 13 residues long. Germline values: CDR1 LGHNA, CDR2 YNFKEQ.

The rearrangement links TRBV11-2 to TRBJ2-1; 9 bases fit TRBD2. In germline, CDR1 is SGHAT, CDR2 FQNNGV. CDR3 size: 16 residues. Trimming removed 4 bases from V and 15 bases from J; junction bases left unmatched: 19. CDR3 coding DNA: TGTGCCAGCAGCTATTCTTCGACTGGCGGGGGGGGAGGCGGGTTCTTC. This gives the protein CASSYSSTGGGGGGFF.

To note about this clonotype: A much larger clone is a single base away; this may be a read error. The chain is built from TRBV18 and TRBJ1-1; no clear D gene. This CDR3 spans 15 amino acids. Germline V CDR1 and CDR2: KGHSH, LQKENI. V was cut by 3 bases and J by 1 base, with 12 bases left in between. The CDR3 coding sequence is TGTGCCAGCTCACCGGAATTACAGTGGAACACTGAAGCTTTCTTT. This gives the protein CASSPELQWNTEAFF.

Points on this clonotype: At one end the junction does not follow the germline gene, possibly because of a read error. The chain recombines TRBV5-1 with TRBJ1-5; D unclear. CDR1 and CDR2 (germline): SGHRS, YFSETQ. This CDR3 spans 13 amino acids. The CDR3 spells CASNLAPDQPHHF. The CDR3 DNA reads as TGCGCCAGTAACTTGGCCCCGGATCAGCCCCACCATTTT.

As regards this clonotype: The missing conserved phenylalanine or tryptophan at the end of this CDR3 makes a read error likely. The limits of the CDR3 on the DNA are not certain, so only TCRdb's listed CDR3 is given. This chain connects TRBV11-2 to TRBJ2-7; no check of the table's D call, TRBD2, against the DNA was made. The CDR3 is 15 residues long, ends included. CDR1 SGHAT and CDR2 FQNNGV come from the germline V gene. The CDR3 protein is CASSQYSGGGCEHYL.

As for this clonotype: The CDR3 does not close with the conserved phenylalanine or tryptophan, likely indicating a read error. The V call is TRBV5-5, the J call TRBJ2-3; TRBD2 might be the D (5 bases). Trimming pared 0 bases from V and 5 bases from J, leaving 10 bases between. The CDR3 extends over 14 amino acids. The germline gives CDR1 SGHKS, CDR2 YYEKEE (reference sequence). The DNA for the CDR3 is TGTGCCAGCAGCTTGGGACTGGCGGGAGATACGCAGTATCTT. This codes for CASSLGLAGDTQYL.

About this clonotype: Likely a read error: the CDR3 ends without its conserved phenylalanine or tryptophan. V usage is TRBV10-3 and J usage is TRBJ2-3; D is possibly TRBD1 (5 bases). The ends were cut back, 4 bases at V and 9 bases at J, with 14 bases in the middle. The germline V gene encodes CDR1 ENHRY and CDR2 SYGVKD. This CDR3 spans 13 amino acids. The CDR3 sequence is CAISGTQGETQYL. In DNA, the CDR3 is TGTGCCATCAGTGGGACCCAAGGGGAAACGCAGTATTTA.

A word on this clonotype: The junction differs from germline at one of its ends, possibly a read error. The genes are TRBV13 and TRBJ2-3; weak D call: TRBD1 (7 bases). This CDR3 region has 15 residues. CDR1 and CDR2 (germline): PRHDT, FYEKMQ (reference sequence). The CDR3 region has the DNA TGTGCCAGTAACTTGGGACAGAAGTACGGGGGTACGCTGTATTTT. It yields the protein CASNLGQKYGGTLYF.